These 23 T cell receptor beta chains came from one sample sequenced in a study of blood T cells in healthy people across ages. A J-beta primer mix and a sample-barcoded 5' primer were used in a second PCR of roughly 6 to 11 cycles. TCRdb reanalysed the 5' RACE reads using MiXCR and keeps one entry per CDR3 protein. This table holds 700,000 to 950,000 distinct CDR3 sequences, more than 40% found once. The sequenced material came from blood. The source of these receptors is a woman in her sixties or seventies in good health.

Turning to this clonotype: At one end the junction does not follow the germline gene, possibly because of a read error. The rearrangement uses TRBV6-2 or TRBV6-3 and TRBJ1-5, with 10 bases lining up with TRBD1. The V gene's germline CDR1 is MNHEY and CDR2 SVGEGT. The CDR3 consists of 16 residues. In DNA form, the CDR3 reads TGTGCCGGCAGTTACTCGGACAGGGGGGGAAATCAGCCCCAGCATTTT. As protein: CAGSYSDRGGNQPQHF.

The rearrangement links TRBV4-3 to TRBJ2-3; maybe TRBD2 (6 bases). With 6 bases removed from V and 0 bases from J, the gap between germline ends came to 16 bases. The germline V gene encodes CDR1 LGHNA and CDR2 YSLEER. CDR3 length: 16 amino acids. CDR3 coding DNA: TGCGCCAGCAGTTCGGCGGGGTTCGGGAGCACAGATACGCAGTATTTT. This gives the protein CASSSAGFGSTDTQYF.

V and J are TRBV20-1 and TRBJ1-2, with 8 bases fitting TRBD1. V shed 6 bases, J shed 3 bases, and the junction held 9 bases outside the gene matches. The CDR3 consists of 14 residues. In germline, CDR1 is DFQATT, CDR2 SNEGSKA (reference sequence). CDR3 in amino acids: CSASGTGGYYGYTF. The CDR3 nucleotides are TGCAGTGCCAGTGGGACAGGCGGCTACTATGGCTACACCTTC.

The chain recombines TRBV10-3 with TRBJ2-7; the match to TRBD1 covers 9 bases. In germline, CDR1 is ENHRY, CDR2 SYGVKD. The CDR3 contains 14 residues. Losses at the gene ends were 6 bases for V and 5 bases for J; bases not matched to a gene: 8. The CDR3 spells CAIRTVQGADEQYF. Here the CDR3 DNA reads TGTGCCATCAGGACCGTACAGGGGGCGGACGAGCAGTACTTC.

Concerning this clonotype itself: A much larger clone lies a single base off, so this may be a read error. V usage is TRBV28 and J usage is TRBJ1-2; D possibly corresponds to TRBD1 (5 bases). Trimming cost V 7 bases and J 5 bases, with 14 bases left between them. The CDR3 has 13 amino acids. Germline-derived CDR1 and CDR2 are MDHEN and SYDVKM. This CDR3 is CASIPSGLYGYTF. In nucleotides, the CDR3 is TGTGCCAGCATCCCCTCAGGGTTATATGGCTACACCTTC.

The genes are TRBV7-2 and TRBJ2-5; no definite D call. This CDR3 has 14 residues. V was cut by 5 bases and J by 1 base, with 11 bases left in between. CDR1 and CDR2 from the germline V gene are SGHTA and FQGNSA. The DNA of the CDR3 is TGTGCCAGCAGCGTAAGGGAATTCCAAGAGACCCAGTACTTC. Amino acids: CASSVREFQETQYF.

A few counts support this clonotype. The rearrangement uses TRBV12-3 or TRBV12-4 and TRBJ1-4; unclear D gene. Trimming left V 3 bases short and J 5 bases short, with 10 bases between. The CDR3 consists of 14 residues. The chain's CDR3 is CASSLGSGNEKLFF. The DNA of the CDR3 is TGTGCCAGCAGTTTGGGCAGCGGAAATGAAAAACTGTTTTTT.

V gene TRBV20-1 combines with J gene TRBJ2-5, with D hard to call. The J call may be mistaken, given a closer DNA end match to TRBJ2-7. CDR3 length: 16 residues. Germline V gene data show CDR1 as DFQATT and CDR2 as SNEGSKA (reference sequence). The CDR3 DNA is TGCAGTGCTTCGTTACCGACCAATCGGGCCGTCCACGAGCAGTACTTC. It yields the protein CSASLPTNRAVHEQYF.

The chain combines TRBV9 with TRBJ1-3; 7 bases fit TRBD1. Germline trimming cut 0 bases from V and 4 bases from J; bases unmatched to any gene: 4. Per the germline V gene, CDR1 is SGDLS and CDR2 is YYNGEE. CDR3 size: 15 residues. The CDR3 DNA follows: TGTGCCAGCAGCGTAGCTGGGGACAGAGGAAACACCATATATTTT. It specifies CASSVAGDRGNTIYF.

This clonotype was recorded a few times. The chain employs TRBV7-3 and TRBJ2-3, with TRBD2 matching over 7 bases. The trim removed 5 bases at V and 12 bases at J, leaving 11 bases unmatched. The germline V gene encodes CDR1 SGHTA and CDR2 FQGTGA. CDR3 size: 13 residues. The CDR3 nucleotides read TGTGCCAGCAGCGGCGTGGGAGGGCCGAATCAGTATTTT. The encoded protein is CASSGVGGPNQYF.

The V call is TRBV27, the J call TRBJ1-2, with D unclear. Trimming shortened V by 0 bases and J by 0 bases, and 8 bases separated the two germline ends. Germline values: CDR1 MNHEY, CDR2 SMNVEV (reference sequence). The CDR3 contains 15 residues. CDR3 sequence reads: CASSLSSRTNYGYTF. The DNA for the CDR3 is TGTGCCAGCAGTTTATCTAGCAGGACTAACTATGGCTACACCTTC.

V usage is TRBV4-2 and J usage is TRBJ1-1, with D possibly being TRBD1 (6 bases). Germline CDR1 and CDR2: LGHNA and YNFKEQ. The CDR3 runs to 15 residues. Trimming left V 1 base short and J 1 base short, with 10 bases between. The CDR3 sequence: CASSQGHRENTEAFF. The DNA of the CDR3 is TGTGCCAGCAGCCAAGGTCACAGGGAGAACACTGAAGCTTTCTTT.

The chain recombines TRBV10-3 with TRBJ2-3; D is possibly TRBD1 (6 bases). Trimming took 2 bases from V and 2 from J, leaving 11 bases between them. In germline, CDR1 is ENHRY, CDR2 SYGVKD. This CDR3 is 15 amino acids long. Here the CDR3 DNA reads TGTGCCATCAGTGAGGGGGACAAATCCACAGATACGCAGTATTTT. As protein: CAISEGDKSTDTQYF.

V gene TRBV29-1 combines with J gene TRBJ2-1; 9 bases are shared with TRBD2. V was pared by 4 bases and J by 0 bases, with 1 base of the junction left unmatched. The CDR3 is made up of 14 amino acids. Germline values: CDR1 SQVTM, CDR2 ANQGSEA. The CDR3 reads CSVATSGSYNEQFF. CDR3 nucleotide sequence: TGCAGCGTTGCGACTAGCGGCTCCTACAATGAGCAGTTCTTC.

This clonotype was found a few times. The chain recombines TRBV12-3 or TRBV12-4 with TRBJ1-1; no clear D gene. Trimming shortened V by 6 bases and J by 5 bases, and 19 bases separated the two germline ends. There are 15 residues in the CDR3. The CDR3 coding sequence is TGTGCCAGCAGCCCTCGGCAAGGCCTTGGGACTGAAGCTTTCTTT. Translated, it gives CASSPRQGLGTEAFF.

Only a few counts were recorded for this clonotype. The chain employs TRBV18 and TRBJ2-7, with 8 bases identical to TRBD2. The J call is in doubt because the DNA end fits TRBJ2-5 better. This CDR3 has 17 amino acids. CDR1 KGHSH and CDR2 LQKENI come from the germline V gene. The CDR3 nucleotides read TGTGCCAGCTCACCAACTCCCCCTAAGCGGGGGTCGGAGACCCAGTACTTC. Protein product: CASSPTPPKRGSETQYF.

The chain joins TRBV12-3 or TRBV12-4 to TRBJ2-3; TRBD1 agrees at 7 bases. The CDR3 has 13 amino acids. The J segment lost 10 bases and the V segment lost 4 bases, leaving 8 bases of the junction unmatched. The CDR3 loop reads CASSSTGSDAQYF. CDR3 coding DNA: TGTGCCAGCAGTTCGACAGGGAGCGACGCGCAGTATTTT.

This chain uses TRBV28 with TRBJ2-7; 9 nucleotides line up with TRBD2. Germline assignment: CDR1 MDHEN and CDR2 SYDVKM. The CDR3 extends over 16 amino acids. The V gene end was trimmed by 1 base and the J gene end by 1 base; junction bases not matched to a gene: 5. Written as DNA, the CDR3 is TGTGCCAGCAGTTTATCTCTAGCGGGAATATCCTACGAGCAGTACTTC. It yields the protein CASSLSLAGISYEQYF.

This clonotype occurred a few times. The rearrangement links TRBV7-2 to TRBJ1-1; D unresolved. Germline V gene data show CDR1 as SGHTA and CDR2 as FQGNSA. The CDR3 is 14 amino acids. V was trimmed by 5 bases and J by 3 bases, leaving 13 bases between them. The CDR3 spells CASSQAGFDTEAFF. The CDR3 DNA sequence: TGTGCCAGCAGCCAGGCGGGGTTTGACACTGAAGCTTTCTTT.

This clonotype was recorded many times. This sequence joins TRBV13 and TRBJ2-1; D gene ambiguous. This CDR3 comprises 8 residues. CDR1 and CDR2 (germline): PRHDT, FYEKMQ (reference sequence). CDR3 DNA sequence: TGTGGTCACAATGAGCAGTTCTTC. Amino acid sequence: CGHNEQFF.

Details on this clonotype: A much larger clone is a single base away; this may be a read error. This sequence joins TRBV7-2 and TRBJ2-3; the match to TRBD2 covers 7 bases. The CDR3 sequence is 14 residues long. Germline-derived CDR1 and CDR2 are SGHTA and FQGNSA. CDR3 DNA: TGTGCCGGCAGCTTTACTAGCGGCACAGATACGCAGTATTTT. Translation: CAGSFTSGTDTQYF.

This clonotype has ten or more counts. This chain links TRBV11-2 with TRBJ2-3; 12 bases match TRBD2. The CDR3 extends over 15 amino acids. Germline assignment: CDR1 SGHAT and CDR2 FQNNGV. V shed 5 bases and J 4 bases; nucleotides not matched to a gene: 4. CDR3 bases: TGTGCCAGCAGCCCTAGCGGGGGGGCCGCAGATACGCAGTATTTT. Its translation: CASSPSGGAADTQYF.

On this clonotype itself: A much more abundant neighbour one base away suggests this may be a read error. The chain employs TRBV7-2 and TRBJ2-7; no firm D call. Germline CDR1 reads SGHTA; CDR2 reads FQGNSA. The CDR3 contains 13 residues. The CDR3 protein is CANSLGNPYEQYF. The CDR3, as DNA: TGTGCCAACAGCTTAGGAAACCCGTACGAGCAGTACTTC.